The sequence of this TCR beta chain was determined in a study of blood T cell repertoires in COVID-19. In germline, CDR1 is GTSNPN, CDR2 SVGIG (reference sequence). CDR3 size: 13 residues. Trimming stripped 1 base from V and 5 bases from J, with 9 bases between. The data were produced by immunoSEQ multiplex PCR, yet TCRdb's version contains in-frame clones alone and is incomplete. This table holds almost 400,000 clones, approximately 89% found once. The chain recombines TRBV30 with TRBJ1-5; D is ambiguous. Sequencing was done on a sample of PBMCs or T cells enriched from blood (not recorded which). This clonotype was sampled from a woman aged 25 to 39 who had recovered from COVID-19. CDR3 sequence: CAWSAGWDQPQHF. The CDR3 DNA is TGTGCCTGGAGTGCCGGGTGGGATCAGCCCCAGCATTTT.